This TCR beta chain was sequenced in a study of early T cells in non-severe SARS-CoV-2 infection. As for the study in general: Bulk RNA from unsorted whole blood was sequenced; chains were unpaired.

CDR3 length: 13 residues. V was clipped by 4 bases and J by 10 bases, with 14 bases between them. The germline V gene has CDR1 DFQATT and CDR2 SNEGSKA (reference sequence). Unique molecular identifiers tagged individual cDNA molecules. TCRdb analysed the 5' RACE reads with MiXCR anew, one entry per CDR3 protein. The table includes about 89,000 distinct CDR3 sequences, 16% detected once. This clonotype was seen only a few times. This sequence was found in an adult who was a healthcare worker with PCR-confirmed SARS-CoV-2 infection or an uninfected control (not recorded which). Specimen: whole blood, collected at baseline. V usage is TRBV20-1 and J usage is TRBJ1-6, with D possibly matching TRBD1 (5 bases). As DNA, the CDR3 is TGCAGTGCTAAGCCTCCTGGGGACTCACCCCTCCACTTT. As protein: CSAKPPGDSPLHF.